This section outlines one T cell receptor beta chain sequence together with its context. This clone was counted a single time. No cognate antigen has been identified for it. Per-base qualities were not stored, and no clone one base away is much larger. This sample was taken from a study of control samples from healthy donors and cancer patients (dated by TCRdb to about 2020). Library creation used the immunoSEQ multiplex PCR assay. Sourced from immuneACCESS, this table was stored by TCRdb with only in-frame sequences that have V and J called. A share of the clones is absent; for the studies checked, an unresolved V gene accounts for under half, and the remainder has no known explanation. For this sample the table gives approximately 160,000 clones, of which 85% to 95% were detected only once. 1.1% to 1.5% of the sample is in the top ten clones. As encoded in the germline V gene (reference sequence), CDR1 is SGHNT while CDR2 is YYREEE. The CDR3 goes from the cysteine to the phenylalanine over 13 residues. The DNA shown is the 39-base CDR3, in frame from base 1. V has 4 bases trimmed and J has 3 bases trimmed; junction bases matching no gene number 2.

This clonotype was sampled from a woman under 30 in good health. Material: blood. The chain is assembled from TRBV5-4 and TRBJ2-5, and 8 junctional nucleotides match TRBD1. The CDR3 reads CASSQTGEETQYF. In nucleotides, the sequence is TGTGCCAGCAGCCAGACAGGGGAAGAGACCCAGTACTTC.